This is a list of T cell receptor beta chains from one sample in a study of low-dose radiotherapy and immunotherapy resistance in tumors. Via MiXCR, TCRdb re-called the reads, giving one row per CDR3 protein. The sample lists around 83,000 distinct CDR3 sequences, 18% occurring once. The input for sequencing was PBMCs, taken before treatment. These receptor sequences come from a male donor with prostate cancer. Each CDR3 is given with its conserved first and last residue. Fields, in order: clone size, J gene, D gene, V gene, CDR3 protein, CDR3 DNA. D genes are given only for firm matches. Clone size appears in some rows only: once, few, many, or a class for an expanded clone.

many,TRBJ1-1,NA,TRBV12-3/TRBV12-4,CASSLERVAFF,TGTGCCAGCAGTTTAGAACGAGTGGCTTTCTTT
many,TRBJ1-1,TRBD1,TRBV10-3,CAISESARTGQNTEAFF,TGTGCCATCAGTGAGTCGGCCCGGACAGGGCAGAACACTGAAGCTTTCTTT
many,TRBJ2-2,TRBD1,TRBV7-8,CASSLLGQGNTGELFF,TGTGCCAGCAGCTTATTGGGACAGGGAAACACCGGGGAGCTGTTTTTT
many,TRBJ2-7,NA,TRBV20-1,CSAGQNYEQYF,TGCAGTGCTGGACAGAACTACGAGCAGTACTTC
NA,TRBJ2-2,NA,TRBV5-1,CASRTGDTGELFFF,NA
many,TRBJ2-3,NA,TRBV7-9,CASSPTSTDTQYF,TGTGCCAGCAGCCCAACCAGCACAGATACGCAGTATTTT
many,TRBJ1-2,TRBD1,TRBV3-1,CASSQEGGVSNGYTF,TGTGCCAGCAGCCAAGAAGGGGGCGTATCTAATGGCTACACCTTC
few,TRBJ1-4,TRBD1,TRBV6-2/TRBV6-3,CASAPGTVREKLFF,TGTGCCAGCGCTCCCGGGACAGTTAGAGAAAAACTGTTTTTT
many,TRBJ2-1,NA,TRBV7-9,CASSRTESYNEQFF,TGTGCCAGCAGCAGGACAGAATCCTACAATGAGCAGTTCTTC
many,TRBJ1-5,NA,TRBV20-1,CSASGVNQPQHF,TGCAGTGCTAGTGGGGTTAATCAGCCCCAGCATTTT
many,TRBJ2-5,NA,TRBV5-1,CASSLATGQETQYF,TGCGCCAGCAGCTTGGCGACAGGACAAGAGACCCAGTACTTC
few,TRBJ1-4,NA,TRBV7-9,CASSLNQKLFF,TGTGCCAGCAGCTTAAACCAAAAGCTGTTTTTT
many,TRBJ2-1,NA,TRBV2,CASSEVRFSYNEQFF,TGTGCCAGCAGTGAGGTCAGGTTTTCCTACAATGAGCAGTTCTTC
many,TRBJ2-7,TRBD2,TRBV3-1,CASSTPGLASHEQYF,TGTGCCAGCAGCACCCCGGGACTAGCGTCCCACGAGCAGTACTTC
many,TRBJ1-5,NA,TRBV7-2,CASSLEGQLGSNQPQHF,TGTGCCAGCAGCTTAGAGGGTCAATTGGGTAGCAATCAGCCCCAGCATTTT
many,TRBJ2-7,TRBD2,TRBV7-9,CASSPRSAGGPREQYF,TGTGCCAGCAGCCCGAGATCTGCGGGAGGGCCAAGGGAGCAGTACTTC
NA,TRBJ2-1,TRBD2,TRBV9,CASSPGGRSYNEQFF,TGTGCCAGCAGCCCGGGGGGGCGGTCCTACAATGAGCAGTTCTTC
many,TRBJ2-1,NA,TRBV14,CASSQVDETSQFF,TGTGCCAGCAGCCAAGTGGACGAAACATCTCAGTTCTTC
many,TRBJ2-2,TRBD1,TRBV6-6,CASSRDRVGTGELFF,TGTGCCAGCAGCCGCGACAGGGTGGGCACCGGGGAGCTGTTTTTT
many,TRBJ2-7,NA,TRBV4-3,CASSQDNRESYEQYF,TGCGCCAGCAGCCAAGATAACCGGGAATCCTACGAGCAGTACTTC
many,TRBJ2-1,TRBD2,TRBV7-6,CASSEGLAGYNEQFF,TGTGCCAGCAGCGAGGGACTAGCGGGGTACAATGAGCAGTTCTTC
many,TRBJ2-1,NA,TRBV5-1,CASSFQTGGTRPEQFF,TGCGCCAGCAGCTTCCAGACAGGGGGGACTAGGCCCGAGCAGTTCTTC
NA,TRBJ1-5,TRBD1,TRBV6-5,CASSGTKDRGRQPQHF,TGTGCCAGCAGTGGCACAAAGGACAGGGGCCGGCAGCCCCAGCATTTT
NA,TRBJ2-5,NA,TRBV5-1,CASSRDTSQETQYF,TGCGCCAGCAGCCGGGACACATCCCAAGAGACCCAGTACTTC
NA,TRBJ2-3,NA,TRBV7-6,CASSPGRVVSTDTQYF,TGTGCCAGCAGCCCCGGCAGGGTGGTGAGCACAGATACGCAGTATTTT
many,TRBJ2-3,TRBD1,TRBV24-1,CATSEPGTGSDTQYF,TGTGCCACCAGTGAGCCCGGGACAGGGTCAGATACGCAGTATTTT
few,TRBJ2-1,TRBD2,TRBV6-2/TRBV6-3,CASSLTSGGRNEQFF,TGTGCCAGCAGCCTGACTAGCGGGGGACGGAATGAGCAGTTCTTC
many,TRBJ2-7,TRBD1,TRBV4-1,CASSRRTQDRVGEQYF,TGCGCCAGCAGCCGCCGAACCCAGGACAGGGTGGGTGAGCAGTACTTC
NA,TRBJ2-1,TRBD2,TRBV9,CASSLGTSIHEQFF,TGTGCCAGCAGCCTGGGGACTAGTATCCATGAGCAGTTCTTC
many,TRBJ2-5,NA,TRBV10-3,CAIRESTRETQYF,TGTGCCATCAGGGAGTCGACGAGGGAGACCCAGTACTTC
many,TRBJ2-3,TRBD1,TRBV19,CASSTQGATDTQYF,TGTGCCAGTAGTACACAGGGGGCCACAGATACGCAGTATTTT
few,TRBJ2-1,NA,TRBV19,CASSATYNEQFF,TGTGCCAGTAGTGCTACCTACAATGAGCAGTTCTTC
many,TRBJ1-4,TRBD1,TRBV30,CAWKVTGAEKLFF,TGTGCCTGGAAGGTCACAGGGGCTGAAAAACTGTTTTTT
many,TRBJ1-1,TRBD1,TRBV5-6,CASSLGTGGSHTEAFF,TGTGCCAGCAGCTTGGGGACAGGGGGCAGTCACACTGAAGCTTTCTTT
many,TRBJ1-4,TRBD1,TRBV28,CASSLYSGQGVTNEKLFF,TGTGCCAGCAGTTTATATTCCGGACAGGGCGTTACTAATGAAAAACTGTTTTTT
NA,TRBJ2-7,TRBD1,TRBV28,CASKAGTGAYEQYF,TGTGCCAGCAAGGCCGGGACAGGTGCCTACGAGCAGTACTTC
NA,TRBJ2-1,NA,TRBV27,CASSLTRWGIYNEQFF,TGTGCCAGCAGTTTAACACGATGGGGGATATACAATGAGCAGTTCTTC
many,TRBJ2-1,TRBD2,TRBV11-2,CASSPRLAGEGNEQFF,TGTGCCAGCAGCCCCAGACTAGCGGGAGAAGGGAATGAGCAGTTCTTC
many,TRBJ2-3,NA,TRBV18,CASSPAVGATDTQYF,TGTGCCAGCTCACCGGCCGTAGGGGCCACAGATACGCAGTATTTT
many,TRBJ1-2,NA,TRBV21-1,CASGRTGGKYGYTF,TGTGCCAGCGGACGTACAGGGGGCAAATATGGCTACACCTTC
many,TRBJ2-7,TRBD2,TRBV20-1,CSATGTSGNYEQYF,TGCAGTGCTACAGGGACTAGCGGGAACTACGAGCAGTACTTC
many,TRBJ2-7,TRBD1,TRBV7-9,CASSRTQTGRNYEQYF,TGTGCCAGCAGCCGTACTCAGACAGGGAGAAACTACGAGCAGTACTTC
few,TRBJ1-2,NA,TRBV6-2/TRBV6-3,CASSPPGVWGYTF,TGTGCCAGCAGTCCCCCCGGGGTTTGGGGCTACACCTTC
many,TRBJ2-3,TRBD1,TRBV27,CASSLSGTGADTQYF,TGTGCCAGCAGTTTATCTGGGACAGGGGCGGATACGCAGTATTTT
many,TRBJ2-1,NA,TRBV7-3,CASAIQGEGTHNEQFF,TGTGCCAGCGCGATCCAGGGGGAGGGCACCCACAATGAGCAGTTCTTC
many,TRBJ1-1,NA,TRBV29-1,CSAAKGLNTEAFF,TGCAGCGCAGCAAAGGGGTTGAACACTGAAGCTTTCTTT
many,TRBJ2-7,TRBD2,TRBV5-1,CASSLRRAGGSAQHYEQYF,TGCGCCAGCAGCTTGAGGCGAGCGGGAGGGTCAGCTCAGCACTACGAGCAGTACTTC
many,TRBJ2-1,TRBD2,TRBV6-1,CASNSGRSLSGNEQFF,TGTGCCAGCAACAGCGGGAGGTCCCTCAGTGGCAATGAGCAGTTCTTC
few,TRBJ1-2,TRBD1,TRBV19,CASSATGGYGYTF,TGTGCCAGTAGTGCTACAGGGGGCTATGGCTACACCTTC
many,TRBJ1-2,NA,TRBV12-3/TRBV12-4,CASSFQRLSKGRTF,TGTGCCAGCAGTTTCCAGCGCCTCTCAAAAGGCAGGACCTTC
many,TRBJ2-1,NA,TRBV5-1,CASRTQNGYNEQFF,TGCGCCAGCAGAACCCAAAACGGTTACAATGAGCAGTTCTTC
many,TRBJ1-1,NA,TRBV9,CASSVNLNTEAFF,TGTGCCAGCAGCGTAAATTTGAACACTGAAGCTTTCTTT
many,TRBJ2-7,TRBD2,TRBV19,CASSPSSGGSYEQYF,TGTGCCAGTAGCCCCTCTAGCGGGGGCTCCTACGAGCAGTACTTC
many,TRBJ1-2,NA,TRBV11-2,CASSSGALYGYTF,TGTGCCAGCAGCTCCGGGGCGCTCTATGGCTACACCTTC
many,TRBJ1-1,NA,TRBV5-4,CASSLDPVNTEAFF,TGTGCCAGCAGCTTGGATCCGGTGAACACTGAAGCTTTCTTT
many,TRBJ2-1,TRBD2,TRBV5-3,CASSLGASGSYNEQFF,TGTGCCAGCAGCCTGGGGGCTAGCGGGTCCTACAATGAGCAGTTCTTC
many,TRBJ2-7,TRBD1,TRBV28,CASSHLTGVFPKDPSYEQYF,TGTGCCAGCAGCCACCTGACAGGGGTATTCCCCAAGGATCCTTCCTACGAGCAGTACTTC
NA,TRBJ2-7,TRBD2,TRBV7-2,CASSSPGMRGTTEQYF,TGTGCCAGCAGCTCCCCTGGGATGCGAGGGACTACCGAGCAGTACTTC
many,TRBJ2-4,NA,TRBV19,CASSIRRDGGKNIQYF,TGTGCCAGTAGTATTCGCAGGGATGGGGGCAAAAACATTCAGTACTTC
many,TRBJ1-1,TRBD1,TRBV29-1,CSAGQDSYTEAFF,TGCAGCGCCGGACAGGACAGTTACACTGAAGCTTTCTTT